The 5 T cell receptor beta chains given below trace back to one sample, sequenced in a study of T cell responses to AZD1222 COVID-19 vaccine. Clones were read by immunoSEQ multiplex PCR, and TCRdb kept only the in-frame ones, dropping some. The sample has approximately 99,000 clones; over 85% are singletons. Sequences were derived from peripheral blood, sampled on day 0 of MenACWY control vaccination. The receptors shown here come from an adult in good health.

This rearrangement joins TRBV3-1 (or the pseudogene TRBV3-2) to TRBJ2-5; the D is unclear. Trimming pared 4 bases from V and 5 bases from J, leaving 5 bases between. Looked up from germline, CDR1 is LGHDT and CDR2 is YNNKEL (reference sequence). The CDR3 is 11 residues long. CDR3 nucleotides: TGTGCCAGCAGCCTAGGGGAGACCCAGTACTTC. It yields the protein CASSLGETQYF.

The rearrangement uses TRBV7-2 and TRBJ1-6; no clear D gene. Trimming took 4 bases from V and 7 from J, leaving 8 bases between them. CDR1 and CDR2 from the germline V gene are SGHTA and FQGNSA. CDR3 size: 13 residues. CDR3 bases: TGTGCCAGCAGCTCAACCCGGAATTCACCCCTCCACTTT. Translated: CASSSTRNSPLHF.

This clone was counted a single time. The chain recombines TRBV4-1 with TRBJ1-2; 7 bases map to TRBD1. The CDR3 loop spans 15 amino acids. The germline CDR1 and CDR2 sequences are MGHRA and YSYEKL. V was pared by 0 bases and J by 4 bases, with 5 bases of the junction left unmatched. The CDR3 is CASSQDEAGGYGYTF. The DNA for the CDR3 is TGCGCCAGCAGCCAAGATGAGGCAGGGGGCTATGGCTACACCTTC.

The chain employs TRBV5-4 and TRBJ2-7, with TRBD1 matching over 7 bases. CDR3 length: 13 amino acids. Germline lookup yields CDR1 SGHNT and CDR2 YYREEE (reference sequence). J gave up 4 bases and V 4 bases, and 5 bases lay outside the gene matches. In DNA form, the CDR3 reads TGTGCCAGCAGCCCCGACAGGGCGTACGAGCAGTACTTC. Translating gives CASSPDRAYEQYF.

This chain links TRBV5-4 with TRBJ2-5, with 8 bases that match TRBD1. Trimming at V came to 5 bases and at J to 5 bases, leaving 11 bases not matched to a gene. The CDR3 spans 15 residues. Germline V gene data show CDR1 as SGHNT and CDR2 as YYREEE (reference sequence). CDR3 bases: TGTGCCAGCAGAACCGGACAGGGTCCTATGGAGACCCAGTACTTC. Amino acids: CASRTGQGPMETQYF.